These 3 T cell receptor beta chains came from one sample sequenced in a study of neurological immune-mediated disorders. Via MiXCR, TCRdb re-called the 5' RACE reads, giving one row per CDR3 protein. The data contain tens of thousands of distinct CDR3 sequences, about a tenth of them seen just once; the ten biggest clones take up approximately 22%. Sequences were obtained from PBMCs. The receptors stem from a woman in her thirties or forties with HTLV-1-associated myelopathy (HAM/TSP).

This clonotype was picked up many times. The V gene is TRBV4-3, the J gene TRBJ1-1; 9 positions match TRBD1. Germline V lookup: CDR1 LGHNA, CDR2 YSLEER. The CDR3 runs 15 residues. Trimming took 3 bases from V and 3 from J; bases not matched to a gene: 5. The CDR3 region has the DNA TGCGCCAGCAGCCAGACACAGGGGGCAGACACTGAAGCTTTCTTT. This translates into CASSQTQGADTEAFF.

Ten or more counts support this clonotype. This chain connects TRBV5-1 to TRBJ2-7; no clear D. Germline assignment: CDR1 SGHRS and CDR2 YFSETQ. Trimming left V 5 bases short and J 2 bases short, with 11 bases between. The CDR3 contains 13 residues. CDR3 sequence: CASSLGGPYEQYF. Here the CDR3 DNA reads TGCGCCAGCAGTCTAGGTGGACCCTACGAGCAGTACTTC.

This clonotype was seen many times. V and J are TRBV5-6 and TRBJ2-2; no clear D. The CDR3 sequence is 13 residues long. Germline loops: CDR1 SGHDT, CDR2 YYEEEE. V lost 0 bases to trimming and J lost 8 bases, with 8 bases between them. CDR3 in amino acids: CASSLELRGELFF. The DNA for the CDR3 is TGTGCCAGCAGCTTGGAGTTGCGGGGGGAGCTGTTTTTT.